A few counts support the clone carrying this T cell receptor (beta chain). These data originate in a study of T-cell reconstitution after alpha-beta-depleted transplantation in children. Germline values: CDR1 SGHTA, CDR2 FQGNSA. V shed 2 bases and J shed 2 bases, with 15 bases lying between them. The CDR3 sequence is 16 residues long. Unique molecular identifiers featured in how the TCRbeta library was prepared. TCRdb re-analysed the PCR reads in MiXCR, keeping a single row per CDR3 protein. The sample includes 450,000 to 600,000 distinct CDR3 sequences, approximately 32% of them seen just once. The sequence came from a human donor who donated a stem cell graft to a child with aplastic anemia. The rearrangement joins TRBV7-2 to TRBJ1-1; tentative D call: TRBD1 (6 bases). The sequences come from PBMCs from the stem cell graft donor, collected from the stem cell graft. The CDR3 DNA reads TGTGCCAGCAGCTTAAATAGGGGGGCGCTTAACACTGAAGCTTTCTTT. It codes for CASSLNRGALNTEAFF. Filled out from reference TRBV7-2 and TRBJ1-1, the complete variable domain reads GAGVSQSPSNKVTEKGKDVELRCDPISGHTALYWYRQSLGQGLEFLIYFQGNSAPDKSGLPSDRFSAERTGGSVSTLTIQRTQQEDSAVYLCASSLNRGALNTEAFFGQGTRLTVV.